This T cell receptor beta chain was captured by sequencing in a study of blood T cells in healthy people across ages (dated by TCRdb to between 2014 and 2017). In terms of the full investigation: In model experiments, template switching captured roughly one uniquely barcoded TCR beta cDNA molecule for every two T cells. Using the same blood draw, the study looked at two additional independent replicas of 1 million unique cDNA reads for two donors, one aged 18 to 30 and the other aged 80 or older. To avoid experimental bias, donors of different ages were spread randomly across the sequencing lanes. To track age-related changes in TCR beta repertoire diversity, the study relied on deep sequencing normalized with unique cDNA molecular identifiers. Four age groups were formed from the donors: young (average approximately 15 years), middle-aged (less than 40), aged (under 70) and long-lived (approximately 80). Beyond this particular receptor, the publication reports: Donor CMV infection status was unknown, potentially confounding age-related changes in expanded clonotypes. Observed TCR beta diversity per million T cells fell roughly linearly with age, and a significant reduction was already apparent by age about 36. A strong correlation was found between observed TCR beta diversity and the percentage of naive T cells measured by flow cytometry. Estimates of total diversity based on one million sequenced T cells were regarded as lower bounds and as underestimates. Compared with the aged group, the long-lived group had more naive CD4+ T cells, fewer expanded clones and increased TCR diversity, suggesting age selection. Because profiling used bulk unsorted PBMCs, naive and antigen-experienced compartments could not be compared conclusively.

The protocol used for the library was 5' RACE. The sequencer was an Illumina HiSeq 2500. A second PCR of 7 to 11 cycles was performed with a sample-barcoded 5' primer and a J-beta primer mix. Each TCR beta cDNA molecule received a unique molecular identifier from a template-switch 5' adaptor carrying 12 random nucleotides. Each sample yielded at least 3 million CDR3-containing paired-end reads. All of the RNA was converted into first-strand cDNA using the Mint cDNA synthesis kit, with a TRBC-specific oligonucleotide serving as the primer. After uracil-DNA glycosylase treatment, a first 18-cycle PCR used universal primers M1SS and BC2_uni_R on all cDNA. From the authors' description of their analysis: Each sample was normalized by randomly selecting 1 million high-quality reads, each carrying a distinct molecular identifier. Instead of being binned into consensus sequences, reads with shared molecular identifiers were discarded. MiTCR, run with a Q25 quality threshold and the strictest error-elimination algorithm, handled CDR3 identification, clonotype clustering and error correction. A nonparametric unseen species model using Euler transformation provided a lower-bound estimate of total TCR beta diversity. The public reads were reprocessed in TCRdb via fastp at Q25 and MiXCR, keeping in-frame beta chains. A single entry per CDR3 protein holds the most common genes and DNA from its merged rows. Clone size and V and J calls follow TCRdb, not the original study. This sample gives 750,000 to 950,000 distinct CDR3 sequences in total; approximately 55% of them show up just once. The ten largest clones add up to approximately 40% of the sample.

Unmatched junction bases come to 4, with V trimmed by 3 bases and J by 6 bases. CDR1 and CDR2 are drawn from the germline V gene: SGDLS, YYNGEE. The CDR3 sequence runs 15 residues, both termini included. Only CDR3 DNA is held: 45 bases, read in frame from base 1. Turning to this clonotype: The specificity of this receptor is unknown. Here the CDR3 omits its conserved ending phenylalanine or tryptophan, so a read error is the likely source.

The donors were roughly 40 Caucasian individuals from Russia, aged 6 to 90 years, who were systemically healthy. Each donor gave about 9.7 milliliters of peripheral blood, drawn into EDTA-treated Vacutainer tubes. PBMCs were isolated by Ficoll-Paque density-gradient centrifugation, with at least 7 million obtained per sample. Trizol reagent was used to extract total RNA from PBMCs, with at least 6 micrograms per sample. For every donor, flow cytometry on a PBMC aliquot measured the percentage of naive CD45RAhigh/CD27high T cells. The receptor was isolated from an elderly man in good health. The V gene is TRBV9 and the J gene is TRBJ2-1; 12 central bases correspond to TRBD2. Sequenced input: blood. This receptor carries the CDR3 CASSDRLAGANEQFL. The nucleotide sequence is TGTGCCAGCAGCGACCGACTAGCGGGGGCCAATGAGCAGTTCTTA.